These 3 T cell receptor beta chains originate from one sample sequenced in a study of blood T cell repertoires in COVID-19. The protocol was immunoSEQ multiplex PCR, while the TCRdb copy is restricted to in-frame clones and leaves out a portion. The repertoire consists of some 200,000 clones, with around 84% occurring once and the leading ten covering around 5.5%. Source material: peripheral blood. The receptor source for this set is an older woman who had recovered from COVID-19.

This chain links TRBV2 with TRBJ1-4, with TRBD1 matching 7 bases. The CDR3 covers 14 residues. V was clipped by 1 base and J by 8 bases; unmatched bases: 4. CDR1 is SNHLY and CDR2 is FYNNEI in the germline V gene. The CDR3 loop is CASSEVRGQEKLFF. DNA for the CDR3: TGTGCCAGCAGTGAAGTTAGGGGGCAAGAAAAACTGTTTTTT.

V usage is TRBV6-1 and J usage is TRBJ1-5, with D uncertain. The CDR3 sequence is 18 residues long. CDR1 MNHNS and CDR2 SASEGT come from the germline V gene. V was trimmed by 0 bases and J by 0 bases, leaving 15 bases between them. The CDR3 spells CASSEALLVAGSNQPQHF. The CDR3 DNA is TGTGCCAGCAGTGAAGCGCTTCTGGTAGCGGGTAGCAATCAGCCCCAGCATTTT.

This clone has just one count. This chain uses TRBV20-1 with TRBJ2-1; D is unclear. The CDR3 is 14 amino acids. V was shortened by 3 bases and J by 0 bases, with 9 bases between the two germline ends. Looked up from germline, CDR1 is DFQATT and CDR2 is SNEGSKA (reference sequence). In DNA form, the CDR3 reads TGCAGTGCTAGTAAGTGGAGCTCCTACAATGAGCAGTTCTTC. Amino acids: CSASKWSSYNEQFF.